The table lists the clone carrying this TCR beta chain with a few counts. The antigen is not known. TCRdb independently ran MiXCR on the reads; one entry per CDR3 protein. The sample has a few hundred thousand distinct CDR3 sequences, under 45% seen once. The germline V gene has CDR1 MNHEY and CDR2 SVGEGT. The CDR3 is 14 amino acids. Trimming took off 6 bases at V and 7 bases at J, with 15 bases between the two ends. This record comes from a study of T cell repertoires in cytomegalovirus infection. Study-wide findings and caveats: The ex vivo response showed dominance by HLA-C-restricted CMV-specific TCR beta clonotypes. Adding up the frequency of public TCR beta families identified people who carried CMV plus the relevant HLA.

The clonotype originates from a human donor in good health (CMV status not recorded). Some clones in this sample may be carry-over from other donors' samples. The sequencing used cultured PBMCs, collected from culture after CMV antigen stimulation. This chain joins TRBV6-2 or TRBV6-3 and TRBJ2-2, with D possibly TRBD2 on 5 matching bases. The CDR3 here is CASRGVAKGGELFF. CDR3 sequence (DNA): TGTGCCAGCAGGGGAGTGGCCAAAGGCGGGGAGCTGTTTTTT.